A single sample gave rise to the 32 T cell receptor beta chains below, sequenced in a study of cytomegalovirus exposure and HLA in healthy donors (TCRdb year 2017). Preparation of the library involved the immunoSEQ multiplex PCR assay. A mixture of 60 forward primers for TCR Vbeta segments and 13 reverse primers for TCR Jbeta segments was used in the multiplex PCR. The source is immuneACCESS, and TCRdb retained only in-frame sequences with V and J called. Part of the clones is not carried over; for the studies checked, unresolved V genes explain less than half of this, and the remainder is unexplained. The table for this sample records 65,000 to 85,000 clones. Jointly, the top ten make up 2% to 3% of the sample. The sequenced sample consisted of PBMCs. Receptor source: a female donor in good health and CMV-seropositive.

The CDR3 bases are TGTGCCAGCAGTACCCTCCCGTCAGGGGCCCATGGCTACACCTTC. It encodes CASSTLPSGAHGYTF. The chain carries TRBV28 and TRBJ1-2; tentative D call: TRBD1 (6 bases). The CDR3 is made up of 15 amino acids. Germline lookup yields CDR1 MDHEN and CDR2 SYDVKM. The germline V and J ends were trimmed by 5 bases and 6 bases, with 19 bases remaining between them.

Note on this clone: At one of its ends the junction is not consistent with the germline gene, which may arise from a read error. The rearrangement uses TRBV18 and TRBJ2-3; 9 nucleotides line up with TRBD1. Germline CDR1 KGHSH, CDR2 LQKENI. The CDR3 sequence is 14 residues long. The CDR3 DNA reads TGTGCCAGCACACCGGGACAGGGAAGAGATACGCAGTATTTT. Protein: CASTPGQGRDTQYF.

The chain combines TRBV5-1 with TRBJ2-3, with TRBD2 identical over 10 bases. The CDR3 length is 14 residues. J gave up 5 bases and V 9 bases, and 9 bases lay outside the gene matches. Germline V lookup: CDR1 SGHRS, CDR2 YFSETQ. In DNA, the CDR3 is TGCGCCACCGGAGCGGGGGGGCGTGGAGATACGCAGTATTTT. Translating it yields CATGAGGRGDTQYF.

V and J are TRBV19 and TRBJ2-1, with a possible D match to TRBD1 (6 bases). The germline V and J ends were trimmed by 4 bases and 5 bases, with 18 bases remaining between them. Looked up from germline, CDR1 is LNHDA and CDR2 is SQIVND (reference sequence). This CDR3 comprises 16 residues. In nucleotides, the CDR3 is TGTGCCAGTAGTACCTTAACAGGGCCGCACGACAATGAGCAGTTCTTC. It translates to CASSTLTGPHDNEQFF.

This CDR3 is CASRPAGSNEQFF. In DNA, the CDR3 is TGTGCCAGCAGGCCCGCGGGGTCGAATGAGCAGTTCTTC. The rearrangement uses TRBV27 and TRBJ2-1, with a possible D match to TRBD2 (6 bases). The CDR3 has 13 residues. Trimming left V 6 bases short and J 7 bases short, with 13 bases between. The germline CDR1 and CDR2 sequences are MNHEY and SMNVEV (reference sequence).

This sequence joins TRBV7-7 and TRBJ1-3; a possible D gene is TRBD1 (5 bases). Trimming pared 5 bases from V and 0 bases from J, leaving 8 bases between. Germline CDR1 is SSHAT and CDR2 is FNYEAQ (reference sequence). The length of the CDR3 is 14 residues. The CDR3 coding sequence is TGTGCCAGCAGCCCAGGGCCCTCTGGAAACACCATATATTTT. Translated, it gives CASSPGPSGNTIYF. Full variable domain (remainder filled in from reference TRBV7-7 and TRBJ1-3): GAGVSQSPRYKVTKRGQDVTLRCDPISSHATLYWYQQALGQGPEFLTYFNYEAQPDKSGLPSDRFSAERPEGSISTLTIQRTEQRDSAMYRCASSPGPSGNTIYFGEGSWLTVV.

The chain recombines TRBV4-3 with TRBJ2-1; 7 nucleotides agree with TRBD2. The junction had 4 bases not matched to a gene; V was cut back by 1 base and J by 7 bases. In germline, CDR1 is LGHNA, CDR2 YSLEER. CDR3 length: 14 residues. The DNA of the CDR3 is TGCGCCAGCAGCCAAGTGGGGGGGGTGAATGAGCAGTTCTTC. Protein sequence: CASSQVGGVNEQFF.

V usage is TRBV19 and J usage is TRBJ1-1; TRBD1 matches at 7 bases. J was trimmed by 0 bases and V by 7 bases; bases with no gene match: 11. The germline V gene encodes CDR1 LNHDA and CDR2 SQIVND (reference sequence). The CDR3 is 16 residues long. CDR3: CASKKGAVKVNTEAFF. The CDR3 nucleotides are TGTGCCAGTAAAAAGGGGGCGGTGAAAGTGAACACTGAAGCTTTCTTT. The full variable domain, with the rest looked up from reference TRBV19 and TRBJ1-1, is DGGITQSPKYLFRKEGQNVTLSCEQNLNHDAMYWYRQDPGQGLRLIYYSQIVNDFQKGDIAEGYSVSREKKESFPLTVTSAQKNPTAFYLCASKKGAVKVNTEAFFGQGTRLTVV.

The chain recombines TRBV5-5 with TRBJ2-1; D perhaps matches TRBD1 (5 bases). From germline, CDR1 is SGHKS and CDR2 YYEKEE (reference sequence). The ends were cut back, 1 base at V and 2 bases at J, with 10 bases in the middle. The CDR3 runs 15 residues. The CDR3 DNA sequence: TGTGCCAGCAGCTTGAGGCAGGGAACCTACAATGAGCAGTTCTTC. This sequence encodes CASSLRQGTYNEQFF.

The chain joins TRBV13 to TRBJ1-5; no firm D call. Germline assignment: CDR1 PRHDT and CDR2 FYEKMQ (reference sequence). The CDR3 length is 17 residues. Trimming pared 0 bases from V and 6 bases from J, leaving 18 bases between. The CDR3 region is CASSLGGGRAPGQPQHF. CDR3 bases: TGTGCCAGCAGCTTAGGAGGTGGGCGGGCGCCTGGTCAGCCCCAGCATTTT.

The chain joins TRBV6-5 to TRBJ2-1, with D possibly being TRBD2 (6 bases). Germline lookup yields CDR1 MNHEY and CDR2 SVGAGI. Trimming removed 2 bases from V and 4 bases from J, with 12 bases in between. The CDR3 has 15 residues. The CDR3 sequence is CASSYVGSKYNEQFF. CDR3 coding DNA: TGTGCCAGCAGTTACGTCGGGAGTAAATACAATGAGCAGTTCTTC.

The chain links TRBV10-3 to TRBJ1-6; no clear D gene. CDR3 length equals 13 residues. Per the germline V gene, CDR1 is ENHRY and CDR2 is SYGVKD. The V end lost 4 bases, the J end lost 4 bases, and 5 bases lay between the germline ends. CDR3 in amino acids: CAISGTYNSPLHF. DNA for the CDR3: TGTGCCATCAGTGGTACTTATAATTCACCCCTCCACTTT.

The V gene is TRBV4-2, the J gene TRBJ2-2; TRBD1 matches at 8 bases. The CDR3 length is 15 residues. CDR1 LGHNA and CDR2 YNFKEQ come from the germline V gene. The J segment lost 7 bases and the V segment lost 0 bases, leaving 4 bases of the junction unmatched. The chain's CDR3 is CASSQEPGGVGELFF. The DNA of the CDR3 is TGTGCCAGCAGCCAAGAGCCAGGGGGCGTCGGGGAGCTGTTTTTT.

The V call is TRBV5-1, the J call TRBJ1-2; D call uncertain. The CDR3 has 14 amino acids. V shed 0 bases and J shed 8 bases, with 14 bases lying between them. Germline V gene lookup returns CDR1 SGHRS and CDR2 YFSETQ. The CDR3 DNA sequence: TGCGCCAGCAGCTTGGGATCTTGGACGGGGGGCTACACCTTC. Amino acids: CASSLGSWTGGYTF.

The rearrangement joins TRBV19 to TRBJ2-3; 7 nucleotides line up with TRBD2. The CDR3 runs 14 residues. The V and J ends lost 4 bases and 5 bases, in that order; junction bases with no gene match: 6. CDR1 is LNHDA, CDR2 SQIVND, per germline (reference sequence). The DNA of the CDR3 is TGTGCCAGTAGTACGGGCGGGGGAGGAGATACGCAGTATTTT. Its protein is CASSTGGGGDTQYF. The full variable domain, in which reference TRBV19 and TRBJ2-3 provide the parts outside the CDR3, is DGGITQSPKYLFRKEGQNVTLSCEQNLNHDAMYWYRQDPGQGLRLIYYSQIVNDFQKGDIAEGYSVSREKKESFPLTVTSAQKNPTAFYLCASSTGGGGDTQYFGPGTRLTVL.

V gene TRBV30 combines with J gene TRBJ2-7; a weak D match, TRBD1 (6 bases). Germline CDR1 is GTSNPN and CDR2 is SVGIG (reference sequence). Deletions cut 7 bases from V and 3 bases from J, with 25 bases between. The length of the CDR3 is 16 residues. The CDR3 nucleotides read TGTGCCTCGAGGGGACCCGCCGGGACACCGAGCTACGAGCAGTACTTC. It specifies CASRGPAGTPSYEQYF.

The chain links TRBV29-1 to TRBJ2-7; unclear D gene. This CDR3 is built from 15 residues. Trimming removed 7 bases at V and 3 bases at J, with 22 bases between. Germline lookup yields CDR1 SQVTM and CDR2 ANQGSEA. CDR3 DNA sequence: TGCAGCGCCCTGCTGCCCAGGCAAAGCTTCTACGAGCAGTACTTC. Translated, it gives CSALLPRQSFYEQYF.

The chain is built from TRBV18 and TRBJ1-2, with D tentatively TRBD1 (5 bases). Trimming stripped 3 bases from V and 2 bases from J, with 19 bases between. This CDR3 has 17 residues. Germline V lookup: CDR1 KGHSH, CDR2 LQKENI. CDR3 region: CASSPGVYQGGNYGYTF. CDR3 in DNA: TGTGCCAGCTCACCTGGAGTGTACCAGGGAGGGAACTATGGCTACACCTTC. Drawing the rest from reference TRBV18 and TRBJ1-2, the complete variable domain is NAGVMQNPRHLVRRRGQEARLRCSPMKGHSHVYWYRQLPEEGLKFMVYLQKENIIDESGMPKERFSAEFPKEGPSILRIQQVVRGDSAAYFCASSPGVYQGGNYGYTFGSGTRLTVV.

This sequence joins TRBV20-1 and TRBJ1-6; D gene unclear. The CDR3 covers 11 residues. Trimming pared 5 bases from V and 8 bases from J, leaving 7 bases between. Germline assignment: CDR1 DFQATT and CDR2 SNEGSKA (reference sequence). The CDR3 sequence: CSARVHSPLHF. In DNA form, the CDR3 reads TGCAGTGCTCGGGTCCATTCACCCCTCCACTTT.

This clone is deemed medium-sized by its frequency. The chain's CDR3 is CASSDSTSGSNEQFF. The CDR3 coding sequence is TGTGCCAGCAGTGACTCGACTAGCGGGAGCAATGAGCAGTTCTTC. The chain employs TRBV6-4 and TRBJ2-1; 12 bases fit TRBD2. The germline V gene encodes CDR1 MRHNA and CDR2 SNTAGT. Unmatched junction bases numbered 0, after V lost 0 bases and J lost 6 bases. The CDR3 is 15 amino acids.

A word on this clone: Other DNA sequences in the sample encode the same CDR3. The V gene is TRBV18, the J gene TRBJ2-7; 8 bases are shared with TRBD2. From germline, CDR1 is KGHSH and CDR2 LQKENI. Unmatched junction bases numbered 6, after V lost 6 bases and J lost 2 bases. The CDR3 contains 14 residues. This CDR3 reads CASSPGGGAYEQYF. CDR3 in DNA: TGTGCCAGCTCCCCGGGAGGGGGAGCCTACGAGCAGTACTTC.

The chain employs TRBV5-8 and TRBJ2-7, with D possibly matching TRBD2 (6 bases). V lost 2 bases to trimming and J lost 6 bases, with 12 bases between them. The germline gives CDR1 SGHTS, CDR2 YDEGEE. CDR3 size: 13 residues. The CDR3 reads CASSFSWGVEQYF. DNA of the CDR3: TGTGCCAGCAGCTTTTCCTGGGGGGTCGAGCAGTACTTC.

The chain employs TRBV5-1 and TRBJ2-6; possibly TRBD1 for D (5 bases). Germline lookup yields CDR1 SGHRS and CDR2 YFSETQ. CDR3 length: 15 amino acids. Trimming took off 1 base at V and 3 bases at J, with 8 bases between the two ends. In DNA, the CDR3 is TGCGCCAGCAGCTTGAGGACAATTGGGGCCAACGTCCTGACTTTC. The encoded protein is CASSLRTIGANVLTF.

The chain links TRBV28 to TRBJ1-4, with TRBD1 matching 7 bases. Germline assignment: CDR1 MDHEN and CDR2 SYDVKM. The CDR3 extends over 16 amino acids. V lost 3 bases to trimming and J lost 3 bases; unmatched junction nucleotides: 7. The CDR3: CASSFRTRGPNEKLFF. In DNA, the CDR3 is TGTGCCAGCAGTTTCCGTACGAGGGGGCCTAATGAAAAACTGTTTTTT. Full variable domain (remainder filled in from reference TRBV28 and TRBJ1-4): DVKVTQSSRYLVKRTGEKVFLECVQDMDHENMFWYRQDPGLGLRLIYFSYDVKMKEKGDIPEGYSVSREKKERFSLILESASTNQTSMYLCASSFRTRGPNEKLFFGSGTQLSVL.

V is TRBV11-2 and J is TRBJ2-5; unclear D gene. Germline V CDR1 and CDR2: SGHAT, FQNNGV. This CDR3 spans 13 amino acids. Trimming stripped 5 bases from V and 4 bases from J, with 11 bases between. The CDR3 loop reads CASSLSRGETQYF. Written as DNA, the CDR3 is TGTGCCAGCAGCCTTTCGAGAGGAGAGACCCAGTACTTC.

The V gene is TRBV18, the J gene TRBJ2-5; no clear D gene. The CDR3 has 14 amino acids. Germline CDR1 KGHSH, CDR2 LQKENI. The V end was cut by 6 bases, the J end by 5 bases, with 16 bases between. This chain's CDR3 is CASSPNAGSETQYF. In DNA, the CDR3 is TGTGCCAGCTCCCCGAATGCAGGTTCCGAGACCCAGTACTTC.

The chain carries TRBV15 and TRBJ1-4; D gene uncertain. CDR3 size: 15 residues. V was cut by 0 bases and J by 7 bases, with 12 bases left in between. The germline V gene has CDR1 LNHNV and CDR2 YYDKDF (reference sequence). Here the CDR3 reads CATSRDWKGSEKLFF. The CDR3 DNA follows: TGTGCCACCAGCAGAGATTGGAAAGGGAGTGAAAAACTGTTTTTT.

The chain is built from TRBV4-3 and TRBJ2-7; D remains ambiguous. CDR1 and CDR2 (germline): LGHNA, YSLEER. CDR3 size: 13 residues. V shed 0 bases and J shed 3 bases, with 6 bases lying between them. DNA of the CDR3: TGCGCCAGCAGCCAAGATCCACTCTACGAGCAGTACTTC. Encoded protein: CASSQDPLYEQYF.

This sequence joins TRBV5-6 and TRBJ2-1; 7 bases fit TRBD2. CDR1 and CDR2 from the germline V gene are SGHDT and YYEEEE. This CDR3 spans 15 amino acids. The trim removed 1 base at V and 5 bases at J, leaving 6 bases unmatched. CDR3 sequence reads: CASSLSSGENNEQFF. The CDR3 nucleotides are TGTGCCAGCAGCTTGTCTAGCGGCGAGAACAATGAGCAGTTCTTC.

The V and J genes are TRBV7-3 and TRBJ1-5; D gene ambiguous. Germline CDR1 is SGHTA and CDR2 is FQGTGA. The length of the CDR3 is 13 residues. Trimming pared 5 bases from V and 6 bases from J, leaving 11 bases between. The CDR3 bases are TGTGCCAGCAGCCCACGCCCGGGTCAGCCCCAGCATTTT. It specifies CASSPRPGQPQHF.

V and J are TRBV7-2 and TRBJ1-4, with unresolved D. From germline, CDR1 is SGHTA and CDR2 FQGNSA. The CDR3 sequence is 14 residues long. Trimming shortened V by 5 bases and J by 0 bases, and 7 bases separated the two germline ends. The CDR3 is CASSGSATNEKLFF. CDR3 sequence (DNA): TGTGCCAGCAGCGGCAGCGCAACTAATGAAAAACTGTTTTTT.

This rearrangement joins TRBV18 to TRBJ2-4, with 10 bases matching TRBD2. CDR1 KGHSH and CDR2 LQKENI come from the germline V gene. V lost 6 bases to trimming and J lost 7 bases; unmatched junction nucleotides: 18. CDR3 length: 18 residues. The CDR3 loop reads CASSPSQASGSGGNIQYF. The CDR3 coding sequence is TGTGCCAGCTCTCCCTCTCAGGCTAGCGGGAGCGGAGGGAACATTCAGTACTTC.